What follows describes a single T cell receptor beta chain. The antigen is unknown. The CDR3 is 15 amino acids. Germline V gene sequence: CDR1 LGHNA, CDR2 YSLEER. V lost 0 bases and J lost 6; bases outside the gene matches: 8. The data were obtained in a study of response to subunit inactivated influenza vaccine. Overall study findings and caveats: With each seasonal influenza vaccination, the authors suggested, few new T cells are recruited.

A single record per CDR3 protein comes from TCRdb applying MiXCR to the RT-PCR reads. This table holds 650,000 to 700,000 distinct CDR3 sequences, 15% to 18% found once. Sequenced here: PBMCs from blood, sampled less than 13 days after vaccination. The chain joins TRBV4-3 to TRBJ2-7; 7 nucleotides agree with TRBD1. The TCR comes from a man aged 50-59 years who received an inactivated influenza vaccine. For the CDR3, the DNA is TGCGCCAGCAGCCAAGAGTCGCAGGGGGAAGGCGAGCAGTACTTC. This translates into CASSQESQGEGEQYF.